This T cell receptor beta chain was sequenced in a study of cytomegalovirus exposure and HLA in healthy donors. Findings and limits, study-wide: Being indistinguishable, some V segments were excluded, TRBV6-2 and TRBV6-3 among them.

With 60 Vbeta and 13 Jbeta primers, the PCR was carried out. Libraries were prepared by immunoSEQ multiplex PCR; TCRdb keeps only in-frame clonotypes and omits some of them. The data show 60,000 to 75,000 clones, about three quarters seen once. Notes on this clone: Antigen unknown.

The length of the CDR3 is 20 residues. Germline CDR1 MDHEN, CDR2 SYDVKM. Trimming stripped 5 bases from V and 0 bases from J, with 23 bases between. The chain recombines TRBV28 with TRBJ1-6; D not certain. The sample comprised PBMCs. This TCR was sampled from a woman in her 40s in good health and CMV-seropositive. This CDR3 is CASSPLSEEWTYSYNSPLHF. CDR3 sequence (DNA): TGTGCCAGCAGTCCCCTTTCGGAGGAATGGACCTACTCCTATAATTCACCCCTCCACTTT.